Sequencing of this T cell receptor (beta chain) was carried out in a study of cytomegalovirus exposure and HLA in healthy donors. Regarding the study as a whole: An analysis was carried out later, and it reportedly showed fewer N-insertions in an Asian-associated ancestry cluster than the approximately 670-donor mean. High specificity and sensitivity for cytomegalovirus status were reported for the classifier. The study listed under 200 cytomegalovirus-associated TCR beta chains. Most subjects had HLA-A and HLA-B alleles reportedly predicted accurately by TCR beta sequences.

As concerns this clone: Its antigen is unknown.

The primer mix had 60 Vbeta and 13 Jbeta primers. The method was immunoSEQ multiplex PCR; TCRdb's version includes in-frame clones alone and lacks a portion of them. The table lists tens of thousands of clones, 80% to 90% of them singletons. Input material: PBMCs. The receptor comes from a woman aged 25-40 years in good health and CMV-seropositive.

The CDR3 DNA is TGTGCCAGCAGCTCACCTAGCCCCGAGCAGTACTTC. This translates into CASSSPSPEQYF. This sequence joins TRBV5-5 and TRBJ2-7; weak D call: TRBD2 (5 bases). Germline-derived CDR1 and CDR2 are SGHKS and YYEKEE (reference sequence). The V gene lost 3 bases and the J gene lost 6 bases, with 10 bases spanning the gap. CDR3 length: 12 residues. Full variable domain (outside the CDR3, taken from reference TRBV5-5 and TRBJ2-7): DAGVTQSPTHLIKTRGQQVTLRCSPISGHKSVSWYQQVLGQGPQFIFQYYEKEERGRGNFPDRFSARQFPNYSSELNVNALLLGDSALYLCASSSPSPEQYFGPGTRLTVT.